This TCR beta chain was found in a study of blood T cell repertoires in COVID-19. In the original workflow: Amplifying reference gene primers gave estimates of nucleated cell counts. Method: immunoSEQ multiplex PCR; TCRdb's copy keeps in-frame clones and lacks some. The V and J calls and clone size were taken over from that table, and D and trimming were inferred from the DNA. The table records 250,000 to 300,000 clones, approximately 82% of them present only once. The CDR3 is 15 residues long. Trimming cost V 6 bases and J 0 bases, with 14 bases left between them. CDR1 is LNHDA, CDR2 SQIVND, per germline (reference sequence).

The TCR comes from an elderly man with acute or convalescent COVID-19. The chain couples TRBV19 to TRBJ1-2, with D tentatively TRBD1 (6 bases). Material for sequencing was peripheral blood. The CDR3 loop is CASRRQEPSNYGYTF. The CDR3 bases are TGTGCCAGTAGGCGACAGGAGCCTTCTAACTATGGCTACACCTTC.